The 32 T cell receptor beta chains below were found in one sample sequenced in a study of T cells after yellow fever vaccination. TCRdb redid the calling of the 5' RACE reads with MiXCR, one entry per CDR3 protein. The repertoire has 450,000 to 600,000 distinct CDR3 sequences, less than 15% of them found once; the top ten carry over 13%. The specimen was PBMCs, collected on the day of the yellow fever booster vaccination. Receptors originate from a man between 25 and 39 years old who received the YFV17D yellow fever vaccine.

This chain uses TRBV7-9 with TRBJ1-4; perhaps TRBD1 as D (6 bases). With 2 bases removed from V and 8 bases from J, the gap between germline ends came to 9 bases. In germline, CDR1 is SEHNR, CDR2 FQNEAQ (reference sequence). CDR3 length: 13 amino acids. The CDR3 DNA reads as TGTGCCAGCAGCTTAATGCAGGGGGAAAAACTGTTTTTT. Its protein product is CASSLMQGEKLFF.

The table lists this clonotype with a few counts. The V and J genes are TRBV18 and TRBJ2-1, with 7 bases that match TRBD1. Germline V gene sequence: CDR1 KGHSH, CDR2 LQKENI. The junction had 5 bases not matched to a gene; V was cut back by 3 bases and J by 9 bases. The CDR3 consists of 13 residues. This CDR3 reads CASSPPTGVEQFF. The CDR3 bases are TGTGCCAGCTCACCGCCAACAGGGGTTGAGCAGTTCTTC.

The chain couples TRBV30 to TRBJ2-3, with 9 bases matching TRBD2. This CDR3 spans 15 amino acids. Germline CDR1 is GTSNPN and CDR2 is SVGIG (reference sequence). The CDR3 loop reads CTSWVAGETADTQYF. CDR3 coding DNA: TGTACCTCATGGGTAGCGGGAGAAACGGCAGATACGCAGTATTTT. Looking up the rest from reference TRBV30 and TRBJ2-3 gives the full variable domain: SQTIHQWPATLVQPVGSPLSLECTVEGTSNPNLYWYRQAAGRGLQLLFYSVGIGQISSEVPQNLSASRPQDRQFILSSKKLLLSDSGFYLCTSWVAGETADTQYFGPGTRLTVL.

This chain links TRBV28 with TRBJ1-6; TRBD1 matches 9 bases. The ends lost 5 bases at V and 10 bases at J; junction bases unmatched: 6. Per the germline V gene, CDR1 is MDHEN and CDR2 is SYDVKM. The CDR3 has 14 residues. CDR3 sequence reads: CASSPRGTGSPLHF. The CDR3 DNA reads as TGTGCCAGCAGTCCGAGAGGGACAGGGTCACCCCTCCACTTT.

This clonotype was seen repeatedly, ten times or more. CDR3 DNA: TGTGCCAGCAGCCGTGGAGGGAACACTGAAGCTTTCTTT. Translating gives CASSRGGNTEAFF. The V and J genes are TRBV7-3 and TRBJ1-1; D ambiguous. Germline V CDR1 and CDR2: SGHTA, FQGTGA. This CDR3 has 13 amino acids. V shed 5 bases and J shed 1 base, with 8 bases lying between them.

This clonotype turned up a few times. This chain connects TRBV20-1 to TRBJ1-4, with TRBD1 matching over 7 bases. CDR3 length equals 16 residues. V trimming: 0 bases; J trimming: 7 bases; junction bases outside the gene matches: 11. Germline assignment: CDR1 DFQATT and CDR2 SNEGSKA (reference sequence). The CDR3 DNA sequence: TGCAGTGCTAGAGATCTCTCGGACAGGTTCAGTGAAAAACTGTTTTTT. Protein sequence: CSARDLSDRFSEKLFF.

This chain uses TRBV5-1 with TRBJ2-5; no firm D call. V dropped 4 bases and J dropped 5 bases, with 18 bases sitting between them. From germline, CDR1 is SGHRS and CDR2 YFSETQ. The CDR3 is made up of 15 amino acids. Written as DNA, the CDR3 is TGCGCCAGCAGCATATCGGACGGGCTTAGGGAGACCCAGTACTTC. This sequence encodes CASSISDGLRETQYF.

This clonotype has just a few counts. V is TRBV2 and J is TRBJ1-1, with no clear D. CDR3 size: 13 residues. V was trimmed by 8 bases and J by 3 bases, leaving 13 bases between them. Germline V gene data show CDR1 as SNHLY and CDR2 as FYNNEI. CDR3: CASGVLSDTEAFF. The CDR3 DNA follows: TGTGCCAGCGGGGTGCTGAGTGACACTGAAGCTTTCTTT.

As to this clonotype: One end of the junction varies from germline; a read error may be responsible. CDR3 DNA sequence: TGCAGTGCCAGAGGGTCAGGGGTTAAGGATACGCAGTATTTT. It is translated as CSARGSGVKDTQYF. The chain uses TRBV20-1 and TRBJ2-3, with a tentative D call TRBD1 (6 bases). Germline lookup yields CDR1 DFQATT and CDR2 SNEGSKA (reference sequence). The CDR3 has 14 residues.

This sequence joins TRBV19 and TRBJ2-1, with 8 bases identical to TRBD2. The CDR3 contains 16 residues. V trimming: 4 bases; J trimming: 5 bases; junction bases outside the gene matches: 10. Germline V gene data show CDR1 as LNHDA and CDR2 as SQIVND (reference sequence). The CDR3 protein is CASSSLPGGSHNEQFF. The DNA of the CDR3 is TGTGCCAGTAGTAGCTTACCGGGAGGGTCCCACAATGAGCAGTTCTTC.

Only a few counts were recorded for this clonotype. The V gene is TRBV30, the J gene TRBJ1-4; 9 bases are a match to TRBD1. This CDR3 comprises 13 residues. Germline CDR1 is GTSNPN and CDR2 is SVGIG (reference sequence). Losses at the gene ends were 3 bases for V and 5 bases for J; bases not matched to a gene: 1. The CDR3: CAWRDRGNEKLFF. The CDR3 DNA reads TGTGCCTGGAGGGACAGGGGAAATGAAAAACTGTTTTTT. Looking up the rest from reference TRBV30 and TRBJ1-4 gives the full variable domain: SQTIHQWPATLVQPVGSPLSLECTVEGTSNPNLYWYRQAAGRGLQLLFYSVGIGQISSEVPQNLSASRPQDRQFILSSKKLLLSDSGFYLCAWRDRGNEKLFFGSGTQLSVL.

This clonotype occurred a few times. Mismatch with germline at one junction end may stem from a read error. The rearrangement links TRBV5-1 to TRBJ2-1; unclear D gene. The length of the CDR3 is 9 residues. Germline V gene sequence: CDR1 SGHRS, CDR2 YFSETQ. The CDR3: CASSNGQFF. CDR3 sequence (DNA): TGCGCCAGCAGCAATGGGCAGTTCTTC. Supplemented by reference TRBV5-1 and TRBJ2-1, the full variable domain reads KAGVTQTPRYLIKTRGQQVTLSCSPISGHRSVSWYQQTPGQGLQFLFEYFSETQRNKGNFPGRFSGRQFSNSRSEMNVSTLELGDSALYLCASSNGQFFGPGTRLTVL.

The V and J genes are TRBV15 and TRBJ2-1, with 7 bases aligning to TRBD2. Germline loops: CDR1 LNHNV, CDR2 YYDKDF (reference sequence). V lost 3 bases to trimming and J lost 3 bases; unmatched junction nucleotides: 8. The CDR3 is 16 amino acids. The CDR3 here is CATSSGLGGDYNEQFF. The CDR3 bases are TGTGCCACCAGCAGTGGACTAGGAGGGGACTACAATGAGCAGTTCTTC. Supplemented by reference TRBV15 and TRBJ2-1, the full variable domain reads DAMVIQNPRYQVTQFGKPVTLSCSQTLNHNVMYWYQQKSSQAPKLLFHYYDKDFNNEADTPDNFQSRRPNTSFCFLDIRSPGLGDTAMYLCATSSGLGGDYNEQFFGPGTRLTVL.

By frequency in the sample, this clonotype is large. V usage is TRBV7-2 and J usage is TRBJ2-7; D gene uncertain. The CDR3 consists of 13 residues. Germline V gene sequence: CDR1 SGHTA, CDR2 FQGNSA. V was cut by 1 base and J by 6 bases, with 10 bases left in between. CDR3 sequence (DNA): TGTGCCAGCAGCTTAGGGAGTTGGCTCGAGCAGTACTTC. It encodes CASSLGSWLEQYF.

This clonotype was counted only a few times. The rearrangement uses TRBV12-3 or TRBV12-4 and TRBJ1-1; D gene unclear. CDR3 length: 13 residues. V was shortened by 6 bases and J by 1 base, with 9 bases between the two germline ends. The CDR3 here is CASRRLSNTEAFF. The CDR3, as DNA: TGTGCCAGCAGGAGGTTGTCGAACACTGAAGCTTTCTTT.

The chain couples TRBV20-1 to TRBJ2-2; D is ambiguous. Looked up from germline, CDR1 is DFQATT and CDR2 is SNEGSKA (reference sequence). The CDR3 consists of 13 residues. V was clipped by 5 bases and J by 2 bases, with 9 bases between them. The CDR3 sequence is CSAHGPNTGELFF. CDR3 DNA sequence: TGCAGTGCTCACGGCCCAAACACCGGGGAGCTGTTTTTT.

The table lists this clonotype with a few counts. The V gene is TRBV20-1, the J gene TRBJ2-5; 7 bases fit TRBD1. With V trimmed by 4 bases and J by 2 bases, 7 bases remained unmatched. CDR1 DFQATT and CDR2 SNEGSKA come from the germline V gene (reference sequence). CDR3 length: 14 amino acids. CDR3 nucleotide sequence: TGCAGTGCTAAAGACAGGGTTCGACAAGAGACCCAGTACTTC. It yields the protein CSAKDRVRQETQYF.

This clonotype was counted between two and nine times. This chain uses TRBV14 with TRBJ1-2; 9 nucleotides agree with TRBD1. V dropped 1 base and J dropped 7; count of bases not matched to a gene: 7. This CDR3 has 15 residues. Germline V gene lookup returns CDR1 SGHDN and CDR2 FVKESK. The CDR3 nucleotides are TGTGCCAGCAGCCAAGTCGCCGGGACAGGGATTGGCTACACCTTC. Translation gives CASSQVAGTGIGYTF.

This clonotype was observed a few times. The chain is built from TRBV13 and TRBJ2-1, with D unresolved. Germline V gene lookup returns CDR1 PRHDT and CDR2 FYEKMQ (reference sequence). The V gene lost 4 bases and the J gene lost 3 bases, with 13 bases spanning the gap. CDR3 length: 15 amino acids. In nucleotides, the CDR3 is TGTGCCAGCAGCTCCCCAAACGACCTCTACAATGAGCAGTTCTTC. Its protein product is CASSSPNDLYNEQFF.

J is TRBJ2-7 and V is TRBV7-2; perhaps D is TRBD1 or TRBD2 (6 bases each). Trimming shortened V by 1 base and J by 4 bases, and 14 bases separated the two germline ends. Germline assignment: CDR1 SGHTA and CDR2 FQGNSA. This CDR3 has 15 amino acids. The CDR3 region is CASSLVGGLGYEQYF. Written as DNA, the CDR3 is TGTGCCAGCAGCTTAGTGGGGGGCCTTGGATACGAGCAGTACTTC.

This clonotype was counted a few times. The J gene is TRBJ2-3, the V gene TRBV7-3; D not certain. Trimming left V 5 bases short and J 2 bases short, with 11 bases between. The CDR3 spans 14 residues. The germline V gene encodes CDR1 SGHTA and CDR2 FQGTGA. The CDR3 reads CASSPSANTDTQYF. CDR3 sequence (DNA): TGTGCCAGCAGCCCGAGCGCAAACACAGATACGCAGTATTTT.

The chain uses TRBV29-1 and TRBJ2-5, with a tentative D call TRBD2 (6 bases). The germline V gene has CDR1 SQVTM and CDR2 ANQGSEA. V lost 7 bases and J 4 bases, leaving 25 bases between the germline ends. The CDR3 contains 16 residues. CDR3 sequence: CSGTTIAGSRRETQYF. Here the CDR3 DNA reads TGCAGCGGGACGACTATTGCGGGGAGTAGGAGAGAGACCCAGTACTTC.

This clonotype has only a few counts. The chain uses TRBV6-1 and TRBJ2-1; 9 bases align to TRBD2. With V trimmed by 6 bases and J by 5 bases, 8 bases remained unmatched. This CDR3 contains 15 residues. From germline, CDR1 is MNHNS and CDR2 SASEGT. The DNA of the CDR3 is TGTGCCAGCAGGCTTTGGACTAGCGAGAACAATGAGCAGTTCTTC. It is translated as CASRLWTSENNEQFF.

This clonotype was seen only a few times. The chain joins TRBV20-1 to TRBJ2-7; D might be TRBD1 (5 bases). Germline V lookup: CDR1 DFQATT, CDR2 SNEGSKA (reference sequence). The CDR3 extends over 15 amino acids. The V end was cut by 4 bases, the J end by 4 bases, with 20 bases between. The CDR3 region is CSATSLRDRQYEQYF. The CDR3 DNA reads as TGCAGTGCTACTTCCCTGAGAGACAGACAATACGAGCAGTACTTC.

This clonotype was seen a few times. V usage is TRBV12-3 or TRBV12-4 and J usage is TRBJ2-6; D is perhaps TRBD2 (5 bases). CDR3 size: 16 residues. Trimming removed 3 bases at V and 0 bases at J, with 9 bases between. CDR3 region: CASSFRRVSGANVLTF. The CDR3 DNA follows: TGTGCCAGCAGTTTCCGGCGGGTCTCTGGGGCCAACGTCCTGACTTTC.

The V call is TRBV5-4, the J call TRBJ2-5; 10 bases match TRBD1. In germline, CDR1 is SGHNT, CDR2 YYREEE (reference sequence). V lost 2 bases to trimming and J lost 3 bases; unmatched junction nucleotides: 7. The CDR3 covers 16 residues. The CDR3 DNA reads TGTGCCAGCAGCTTCGGGGCGGGACAGGGGAAAGAGACCCAGTACTTC. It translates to CASSFGAGQGKETQYF.

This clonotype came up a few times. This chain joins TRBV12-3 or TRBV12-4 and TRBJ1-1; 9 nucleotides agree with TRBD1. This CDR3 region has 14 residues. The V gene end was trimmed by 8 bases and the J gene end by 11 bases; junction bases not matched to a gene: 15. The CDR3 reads CASSTGTGSFGAFF. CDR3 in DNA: TGTGCCAGCTCCACCGGGACAGGGTCTTTCGGTGCTTTCTTT.

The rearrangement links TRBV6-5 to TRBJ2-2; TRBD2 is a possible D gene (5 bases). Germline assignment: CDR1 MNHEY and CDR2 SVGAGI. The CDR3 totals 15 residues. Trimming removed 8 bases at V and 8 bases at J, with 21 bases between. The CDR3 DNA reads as TGTGCCAGCTGGCACGGGATCGGGCCGGGGGGGGAGCTGTTTTTT. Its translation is CASWHGIGPGGELFF.

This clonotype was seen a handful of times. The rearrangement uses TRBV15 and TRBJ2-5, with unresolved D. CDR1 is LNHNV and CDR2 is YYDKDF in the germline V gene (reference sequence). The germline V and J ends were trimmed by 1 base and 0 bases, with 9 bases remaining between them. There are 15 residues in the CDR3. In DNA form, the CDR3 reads TGTGCCACCAGCAGAGCTCCCCAGGACCAAGAGACCCAGTACTTC. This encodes CATSRAPQDQETQYF.

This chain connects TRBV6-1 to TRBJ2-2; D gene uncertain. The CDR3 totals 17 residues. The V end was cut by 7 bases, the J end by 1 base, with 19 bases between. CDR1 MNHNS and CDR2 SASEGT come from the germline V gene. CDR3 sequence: CASTGVDWARNTGELFF. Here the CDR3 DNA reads TGTGCCAGCACGGGCGTCGATTGGGCCAGGAACACCGGGGAGCTGTTTTTT.

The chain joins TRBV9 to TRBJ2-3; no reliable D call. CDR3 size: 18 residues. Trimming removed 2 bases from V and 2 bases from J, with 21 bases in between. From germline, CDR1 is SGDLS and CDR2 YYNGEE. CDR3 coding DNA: TGTGCCAGCAGCGTCGACCCTCTCTCTGGGAACCCCACAGATACGCAGTATTTT. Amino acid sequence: CASSVDPLSGNPTDTQYF.

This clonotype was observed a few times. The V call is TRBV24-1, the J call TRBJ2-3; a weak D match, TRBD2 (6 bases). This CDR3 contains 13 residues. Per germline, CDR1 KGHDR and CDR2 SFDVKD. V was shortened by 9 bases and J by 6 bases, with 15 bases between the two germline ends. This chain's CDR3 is CATRGTQADTQYF. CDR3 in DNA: TGTGCCACCCGAGGGACTCAGGCCGATACGCAGTATTTT.